This T cell receptor (beta chain) is drawn from a study of shared clonotypes between healthy human individuals. Using 200 ng DNA, 32,000 or so T cell genomes, the sorted-subset replicate PCRs were run. Profiling relied on immunoSEQ multiplex PCR, and the TCRdb table lists in-frame clones only, not all of them. The sample contains approximately 2.3 million clones, approximately 95% of which appear only once. This clone has a single count. Antigen unknown. Trimming pared 7 bases from V and 5 bases from J, leaving 12 bases between. This CDR3 is built from 12 residues. Germline lookup yields CDR1 SQVTM and CDR2 ANQGSEA. Regarding the study as a whole: Between a few donors, naive CD4 clonotypes were shared at a level of around 4.9%.

Free of recent acute infections or vaccinations, the donors were healthy HIV-negative adults. The chain employs TRBV29-1 and TRBJ1-5; D may be TRBD1 (5 bases). The sequence derives from a man between 18 and 35 years old in good health. Some clones in this sample may be carry-over from other donors' samples. Sequenced input: naive CD4+ T cells from PBMCs. Subset reported: CD45RA+ positively selected. Here the CDR3 DNA reads TGCAGCGCCGGAGACAGCGATCAGCCCCAGCATTTT. Amino acids: CSAGDSDQPQHF.